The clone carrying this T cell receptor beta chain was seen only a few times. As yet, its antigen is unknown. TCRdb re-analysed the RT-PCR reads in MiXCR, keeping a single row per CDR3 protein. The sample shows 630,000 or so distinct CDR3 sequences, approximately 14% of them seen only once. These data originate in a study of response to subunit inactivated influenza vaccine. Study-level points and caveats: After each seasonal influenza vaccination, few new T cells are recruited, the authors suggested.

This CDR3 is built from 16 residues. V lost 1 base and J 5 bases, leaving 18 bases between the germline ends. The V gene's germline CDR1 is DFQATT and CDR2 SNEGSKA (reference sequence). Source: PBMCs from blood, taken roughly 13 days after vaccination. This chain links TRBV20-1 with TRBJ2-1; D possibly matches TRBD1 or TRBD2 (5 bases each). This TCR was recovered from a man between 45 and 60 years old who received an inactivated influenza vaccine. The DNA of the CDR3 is TGCAGTGCTAGAGTCTCGGGGCGGGCCAATCACAATGAGCAGTTCTTC. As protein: CSARVSGRANHNEQFF.